This passage covers 12 T cell receptor beta chains from one sample sequenced in a study of control samples from healthy donors and cancer patients. Generated by immunoSEQ multiplex PCR, the TCRdb table keeps only in-frame clones and is missing some. Of 55,000 to 85,000 clones detected, approximately 89% appear once; the ten largest clones hold 2% to 2.5%. The sequenced sample consisted of PBMCs. The receptor source for this set is a woman aged 50 to 65 with head and neck cancer.

The chain carries TRBV28 and TRBJ2-7, with D possibly being TRBD2 (5 bases). CDR3 size: 12 residues. Per germline, CDR1 MDHEN and CDR2 SYDVKM. V was clipped by 6 bases and J by 2 bases, with 8 bases between them. This CDR3 reads CASSRDAYEQYF. CDR3 nucleotides: TGTGCCAGCAGCCGGGATGCCTACGAGCAGTACTTC. The complete variable domain, with remaining parts taken from reference TRBV28 and TRBJ2-7, reads DVKVTQSSRYLVKRTGEKVFLECVQDMDHENMFWYRQDPGLGLRLIYFSYDVKMKEKGDIPEGYSVSREKKERFSLILESASTNQTSMYLCASSRDAYEQYFGPGTRLTVT.

The V gene is TRBV9, the J gene TRBJ1-2; the D gene is possibly TRBD1 (6 bases). Per germline, CDR1 SGDLS and CDR2 YYNGEE. Trimming left V 3 bases short and J 5 bases short, with 17 bases between. The CDR3 length is 15 residues. CDR3 in amino acids: CASSAGQSARYGYTF. In DNA, the CDR3 is TGTGCCAGCAGCGCAGGACAGTCGGCACGATATGGCTACACCTTC. Together with reference TRBV9 and TRBJ1-2, the CDR3 gives the full variable domain: DSGVTQTPKHLITATGQRVTLRCSPRSGDLSVYWYQQSLDQGLQFLIQYYNGEERAKGNILERFSAQQFPDLHSELNLSSLELGDSALYFCASSAGQSARYGYTFGSGTRLTVV.

This clone was found once. This rearrangement joins TRBV10-3 to TRBJ1-3, with a tentative D call TRBD1 (6 bases). Germline CDR1 is ENHRY and CDR2 is SYGVKD. Deletions cut 0 bases from V and 3 bases from J, with 12 bases between. CDR3 length: 16 amino acids. Here the CDR3 reads CAISESTGTSGNTIYF. In DNA form, the CDR3 reads TGTGCCATCAGTGAGTCTACAGGGACCAGTGGAAACACCATATATTTT.

The V and J genes are TRBV2 and TRBJ1-5, with 9 bases identical to TRBD1. Looked up from germline, CDR1 is SNHLY and CDR2 is FYNNEI. V was pared by 6 bases and J by 7 bases, with 13 bases of the junction left unmatched. The length of the CDR3 is 16 residues. The CDR3 reads CASRATGGPGGQPQHF. CDR3 bases: TGTGCCAGCAGAGCTACAGGGGGCCCGGGGGGCCAGCCCCAGCATTTT.

This clone was counted a single time. The J gene is TRBJ2-1, the V gene TRBV5-1, with D perhaps matching TRBD1 (6 bases). The CDR3 covers 14 residues. Trimming pared 0 bases from V and 8 bases from J, leaving 12 bases between. Germline CDR1 reads SGHRS; CDR2 reads YFSETQ. CDR3 coding DNA: TGCGCCAGCAGCTTGGTGGCAGGGGCGGATGAGCAGTTCTTC. Amino acids: CASSLVAGADEQFF.

The rearrangement uses TRBV2 and TRBJ2-7; TRBD2 aligns across 7 bases. Losses at the gene ends were 7 bases for V and 2 bases for J; bases not matched to a gene: 8. The germline gives CDR1 SNHLY, CDR2 FYNNEI. This CDR3 spans 14 amino acids. The CDR3 spells CASKRGASTYEQYF. For the CDR3, the DNA is TGTGCCAGCAAGCGGGGAGCCTCCACCTACGAGCAGTACTTC. The full variable domain, completed using reference TRBV2 and TRBJ2-7, is EPEVTQTPSHQVTQMGQEVILRCVPISNHLYFYWYRQILGQKVEFLVSFYNNEISEKSEIFDDQFSVERPDGSNFTLKIRSTKLEDSAMYFCASKRGASTYEQYFGPGTRLTVT.

The chain carries TRBV28 and TRBJ1-5, with D perhaps TRBD1 (5 bases). The V end was cut by 2 bases, the J end by 6 bases, with 14 bases between. There are 15 residues in the CDR3. CDR1 is MDHEN and CDR2 is SYDVKM in the germline V gene. The CDR3 DNA sequence: TGTGCCAGCAGTTTACTCGGCAGGGCCACTCAGCCCCAGCATTTT. This translates into CASSLLGRATQPQHF.

The chain has TRBV6-5 and TRBJ1-5, with D possibly being TRBD1 (6 bases). Germline V gene data show CDR1 as MNHEY and CDR2 as SVGAGI. The ends were cut back, 6 bases at V and 7 bases at J, with 19 bases in the middle. The CDR3 contains 15 residues. CDR3 in amino acids: CASRIGGAAGQPQHF. The CDR3 nucleotides are TGTGCCAGCAGAATCGGGGGGGCAGCGGGACAGCCCCAGCATTTT.

This clone was observed a single time. V is TRBV19 and J is TRBJ1-1; tentatively, D is TRBD1 (5 bases). The CDR3 consists of 13 residues. V was shortened by 6 bases and J by 0 bases, with 8 bases between the two germline ends. The germline gives CDR1 LNHDA, CDR2 SQIVND (reference sequence). CDR3 bases: TGTGCCAGTAGACCACAGGTGAACACTGAAGCTTTCTTT. As protein: CASRPQVNTEAFF.

The chain uses TRBV7-2 and TRBJ2-7; 7 bases align to TRBD1. The V segment lost 5 bases and the J segment 8 bases; nucleotides outside the gene matches: 9. This CDR3 region has 13 residues. Germline V CDR1 and CDR2: SGHTA, FQGNSA. The CDR3 region is CASSNLRQGQQYF. The CDR3 bases are TGTGCCAGCAGCAACCTTAGACAGGGCCAGCAGTACTTC.

This chain connects TRBV3-1 (or the pseudogene TRBV3-2) to TRBJ2-2; D remains ambiguous. CDR3 length equals 12 residues. Germline CDR1 LGHDT, CDR2 YNNKEL (reference sequence). The V gene lost 4 bases and the J gene lost 1 base, with 1 base spanning the gap. CDR3 region: CASSRNTGELFF. CDR3 sequence (DNA): TGTGCCAGCAGCCGGAACACCGGGGAGCTGTTTTTT.

The chain recombines TRBV12-3 or TRBV12-4 with TRBJ2-7, with a possible D match to TRBD2 (7 bases). Trimming shortened V by 1 base and J by 5 bases, and 9 bases separated the two germline ends. The length of the CDR3 is 13 residues. CDR3 coding DNA: TGTGCCAGCAGTTTAGGGGGGGGCGACGAGCAGTACTTC. It codes for CASSLGGGDEQYF.